This note documents a single TCR beta chain sequence. This sample was taken from a study of blood T cell repertoires in COVID-19. For the study at large: Spain, Italy and the United States supplied samples that represented acute and convalescent COVID-19. The cDNA or gDNA used as material had been derived from T cells, B-cell-depleted T cells, or PBMCs.

As handled by the study authors: Amplification of reference gene primers provided the estimated nucleated cell counts. The table came from immunoSEQ multiplex PCR; TCRdb's copy has only in-frame clones and leaves some out. V, J and clone size are taken as reported in that table, and D and trimming were inferred from the DNA itself. The sample yields fewer than 150,000 clones, roughly four fifths seen once. V shed 0 bases and J 6 bases; nucleotides not matched to a gene: 5. This CDR3 region has 15 residues. Germline lookup yields CDR1 SGDLS and CDR2 YYNGEE. The sequenced sample consisted of peripheral blood. The receptor was isolated from a human donor in a cohort sampled during active COVID-19. The genes are TRBV9 and TRBJ1-2, with TRBD1 matching 10 bases. CDR3 sequence: CASSVATGQGNGYTF. CDR3 sequence (DNA): TGTGCCAGCAGCGTAGCTACGGGACAGGGGAATGGCTACACCTTC.